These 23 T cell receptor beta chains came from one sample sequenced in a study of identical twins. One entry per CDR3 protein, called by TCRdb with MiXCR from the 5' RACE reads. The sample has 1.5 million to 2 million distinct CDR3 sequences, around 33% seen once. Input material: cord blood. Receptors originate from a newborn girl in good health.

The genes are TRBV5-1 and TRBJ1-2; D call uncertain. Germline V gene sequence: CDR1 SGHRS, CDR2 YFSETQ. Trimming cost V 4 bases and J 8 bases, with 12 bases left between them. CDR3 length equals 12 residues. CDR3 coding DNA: TGCGCCAGCAGCCCTGAAGGGAGAGGCTACACCTTC. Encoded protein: CASSPEGRGYTF.

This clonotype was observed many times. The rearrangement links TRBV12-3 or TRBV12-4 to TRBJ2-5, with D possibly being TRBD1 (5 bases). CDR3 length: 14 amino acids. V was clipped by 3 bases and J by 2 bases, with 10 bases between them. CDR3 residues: CASSFGAGQETQYF. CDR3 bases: TGTGCCAGCAGTTTTGGGGCAGGGCAAGAGACCCAGTACTTC.

The CDR3 protein is CASSQETGQSTDTQYF. CDR3 nucleotide sequence: TGTGCCAGCAGCCAAGAGACGGGACAGAGCACAGATACGCAGTATTTT. The chain recombines TRBV4-2 with TRBJ2-3; 7 bases are a match to TRBD1. This CDR3 has 16 residues. V lost 0 bases and J lost 0; bases outside the gene matches: 3. Germline V gene lookup returns CDR1 LGHNA and CDR2 YNFKEQ.

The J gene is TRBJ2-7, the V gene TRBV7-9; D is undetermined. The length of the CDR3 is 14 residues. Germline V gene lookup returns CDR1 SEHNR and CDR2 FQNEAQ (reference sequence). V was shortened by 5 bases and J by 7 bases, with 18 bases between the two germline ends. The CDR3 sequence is CASSHRVSFNEQYF. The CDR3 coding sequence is TGTGCCAGCAGCCATCGTGTTAGTTTCAATGAGCAGTACTTC.

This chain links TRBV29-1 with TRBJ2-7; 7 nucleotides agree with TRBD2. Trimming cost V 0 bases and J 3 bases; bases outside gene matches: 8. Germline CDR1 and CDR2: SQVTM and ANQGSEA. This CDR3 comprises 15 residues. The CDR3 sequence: CSVEDRGRGNYEQYF. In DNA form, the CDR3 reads TGCAGCGTTGAAGATCGCGGGAGAGGGAACTACGAGCAGTACTTC.

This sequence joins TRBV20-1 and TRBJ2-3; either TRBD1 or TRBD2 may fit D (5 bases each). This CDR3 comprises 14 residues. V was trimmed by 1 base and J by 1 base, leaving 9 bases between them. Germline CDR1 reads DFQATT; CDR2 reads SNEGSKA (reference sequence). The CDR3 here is CSARAGDRTDTQYF. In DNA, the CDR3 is TGCAGTGCTAGAGCCGGGGACCGCACAGATACGCAGTATTTT.

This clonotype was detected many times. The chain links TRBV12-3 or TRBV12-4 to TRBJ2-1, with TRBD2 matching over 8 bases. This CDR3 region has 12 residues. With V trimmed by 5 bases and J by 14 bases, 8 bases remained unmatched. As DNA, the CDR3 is TGTGCCAGCAGTCCGTCCCTCGGGGGGGAGTTCTTC. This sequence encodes CASSPSLGGEFF.

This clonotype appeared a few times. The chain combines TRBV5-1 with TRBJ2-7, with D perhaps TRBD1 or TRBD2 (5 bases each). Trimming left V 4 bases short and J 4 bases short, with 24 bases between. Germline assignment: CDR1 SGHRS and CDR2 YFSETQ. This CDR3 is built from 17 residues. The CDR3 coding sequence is TGCGCCAGCAGCCTGAGGGGCGACAGCCTTCGTTCGTACGAGCAGTACTTC. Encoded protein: CASSLRGDSLRSYEQYF.

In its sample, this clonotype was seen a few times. The chain's CDR3 is CASSPRDRVMPLHF. Here the CDR3 DNA reads TGTGCCAGCAGCCCCCGGGACAGGGTGATGCCCCTCCACTTT. The chain recombines TRBV13 with TRBJ1-6; 9 bases map to TRBD1. The germline gives CDR1 PRHDT, CDR2 FYEKMQ (reference sequence). V lost 5 bases and J lost 13; bases outside the gene matches: 9. CDR3 size: 14 residues.

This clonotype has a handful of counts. The CDR3 loop is CASSPTGLADSHNEQFF. Here the CDR3 DNA reads TGTGCCAGCTCACCGACAGGACTAGCGGACTCACACAATGAGCAGTTCTTC. V and J are TRBV18 and TRBJ2-1; 10 bases map to TRBD2. Germline-derived CDR1 and CDR2 are KGHSH and LQKENI. V shed 3 bases and J 5 bases; nucleotides not matched to a gene: 10. This CDR3 region has 17 residues.

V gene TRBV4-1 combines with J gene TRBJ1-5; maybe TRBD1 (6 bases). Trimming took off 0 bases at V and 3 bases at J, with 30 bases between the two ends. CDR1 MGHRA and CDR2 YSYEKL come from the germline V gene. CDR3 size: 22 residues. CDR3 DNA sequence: TGCGCCAGCAGCCAAGAGCTTTTAGACCACGCGGGGGGCAGGATGAACAATCAGCCCCAGCATTTT. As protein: CASSQELLDHAGGRMNNQPQHF.

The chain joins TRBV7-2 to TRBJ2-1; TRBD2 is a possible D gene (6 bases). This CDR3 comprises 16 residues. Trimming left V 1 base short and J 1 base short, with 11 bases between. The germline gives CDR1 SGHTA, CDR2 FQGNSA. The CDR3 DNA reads TGTGCCAGCAGCTTAGTTTTAGCGGAGTCCTACAATGAGCAGTTCTTC. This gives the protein CASSLVLAESYNEQFF.

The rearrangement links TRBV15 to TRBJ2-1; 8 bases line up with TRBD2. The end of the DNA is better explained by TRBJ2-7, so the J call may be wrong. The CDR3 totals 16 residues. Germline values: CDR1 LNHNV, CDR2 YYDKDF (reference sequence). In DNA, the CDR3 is TGTGCCACCAGCAGAGATATGGGGACTAGATACAATGAGCAGTACTTC. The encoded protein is CATSRDMGTRYNEQYF.

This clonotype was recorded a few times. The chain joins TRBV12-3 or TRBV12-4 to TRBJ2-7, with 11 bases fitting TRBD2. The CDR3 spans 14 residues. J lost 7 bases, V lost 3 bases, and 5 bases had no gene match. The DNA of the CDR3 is TGTGCCAGCAGTTTCACTAGCGGGAGTCGGGAGCAGTACTTC. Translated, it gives CASSFTSGSREQYF.

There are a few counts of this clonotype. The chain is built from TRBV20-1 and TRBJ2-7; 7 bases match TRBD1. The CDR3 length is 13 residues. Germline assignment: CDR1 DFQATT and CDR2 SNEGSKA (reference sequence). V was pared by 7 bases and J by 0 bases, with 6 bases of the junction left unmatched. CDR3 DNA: TGCAGTGTTAGGGACAGACTCTCCTACGAGCAGTACTTC. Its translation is CSVRDRLSYEQYF.

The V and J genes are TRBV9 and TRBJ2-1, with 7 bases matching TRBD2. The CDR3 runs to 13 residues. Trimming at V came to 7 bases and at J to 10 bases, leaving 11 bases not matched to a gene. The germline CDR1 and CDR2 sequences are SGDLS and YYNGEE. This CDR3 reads CASQRGGWGEQFF. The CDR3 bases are TGTGCCAGCCAGAGGGGAGGGTGGGGAGAGCAGTTCTTC.

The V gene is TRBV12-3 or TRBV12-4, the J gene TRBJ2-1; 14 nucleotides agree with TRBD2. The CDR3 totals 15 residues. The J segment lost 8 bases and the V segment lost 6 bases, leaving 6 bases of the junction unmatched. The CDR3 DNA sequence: TGTGCCAGCAGGGGGGGACTAGCGGGAGCAGATGAGCAGTTCTTC. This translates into CASRGGLAGADEQFF.

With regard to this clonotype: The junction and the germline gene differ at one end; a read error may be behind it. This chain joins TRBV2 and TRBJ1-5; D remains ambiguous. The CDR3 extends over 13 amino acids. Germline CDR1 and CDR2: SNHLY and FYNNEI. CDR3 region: CAGSEWGNQPQHF. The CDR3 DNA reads TGTGCCGGCAGTGAATGGGGAAATCAGCCCCAGCATTTT.

CDR3 DNA sequence: TGCAGTGCTCCCATTCCGTACGCAGATACGCAGTATTTT. Encoded protein: CSAPIPYADTQYF. The chain joins TRBV20-1 to TRBJ2-3, with D hard to call. The CDR3 consists of 13 residues. V shed 5 bases and J shed 4 bases, with 13 bases lying between them. Per germline, CDR1 DFQATT and CDR2 SNEGSKA (reference sequence).

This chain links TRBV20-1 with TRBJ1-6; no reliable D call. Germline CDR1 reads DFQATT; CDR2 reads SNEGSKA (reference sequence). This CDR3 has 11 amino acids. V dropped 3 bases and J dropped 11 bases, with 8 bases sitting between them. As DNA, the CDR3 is TGCAGTGCTAGTATGTCCACACCCCTCCACTTT. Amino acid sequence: CSASMSTPLHF.

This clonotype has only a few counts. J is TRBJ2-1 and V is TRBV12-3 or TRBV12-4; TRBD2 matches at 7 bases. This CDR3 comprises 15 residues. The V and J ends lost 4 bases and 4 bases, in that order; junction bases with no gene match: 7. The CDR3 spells CASSSSGTTYNEQFF. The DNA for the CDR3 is TGTGCCAGCAGTTCCTCCGGGACTACTTACAATGAGCAGTTCTTC.

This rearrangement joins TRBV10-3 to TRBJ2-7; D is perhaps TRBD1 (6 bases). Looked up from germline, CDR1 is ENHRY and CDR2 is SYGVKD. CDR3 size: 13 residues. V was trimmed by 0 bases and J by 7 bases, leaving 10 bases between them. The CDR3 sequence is CAISESSGDEQYF. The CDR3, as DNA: TGTGCCATCAGTGAGTCTTCAGGGGATGAGCAGTACTTC.

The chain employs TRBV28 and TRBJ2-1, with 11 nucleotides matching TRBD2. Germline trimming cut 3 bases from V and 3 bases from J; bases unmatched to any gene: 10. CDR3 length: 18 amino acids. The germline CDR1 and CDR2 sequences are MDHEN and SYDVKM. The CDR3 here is CASSFRTSGRGGYNEQFF. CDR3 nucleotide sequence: TGTGCCAGCAGTTTTAGAACTAGCGGGAGAGGTGGCTACAATGAGCAGTTCTTC.